This T cell receptor (beta chain) was profiled in a study of T cells in Graves' hyperthyroidism and ophthalmopathy (dated by TCRdb to between 2019 and 2020). Regarding the research as a whole: Peripheral blood samples were taken at the time of initial diagnosis, prior to any treatment. The 75 to 100 discovery patients were randomly split 7:3 into training and test sets. TCR Vbeta CDR3 sequencing of 130 to 150 peripheral blood samples (roughly 41 ophthalmopathy, over 70 hyperthyroidism and roughly 17 progressor patients) is reported in the paper. After sampling, hyperthyroidism patients received methimazole starting at 30 mg daily, and ophthalmopathy patients received high-dose intravenous methylprednisolone. Thyroid tissue and blood T-cell repertoires from six Graves' hyperthyroidism patients were also compared in the study. To identify TCR V-J signatures that set the groups apart, the researchers used a discovery cohort of 95 to 100 patients, made up of 43 with Graves' ophthalmopathy and about 55 with stable Graves' hyperthyroidism. Prospective prediction of ophthalmopathy was tested in an independent validation cohort of 18 to 20 hyperthyroidism patients and 15 to 17 patients who later progressed to ophthalmopathy.

For CDR1 and CDR2, the germline V gene (reference sequence) lists LGHDT and YNNKEL. The CDR3 covers 15 residues, taking in both the cysteine and the phenylalanine. Only the CDR3 portion is preserved as DNA: 45 bases, with reading frame beginning at the first base. A distance of 12 bases separates the germline ends of V and J, which lose 1 base and 5 bases respectively. Amplification of TCR beta CDR3 regions was carried out from RNA transcripts. The TCR CDR3 was subjected to a first round of RT-PCR using the HTBI primer set and the Qiagen OneStep RT-PCR kit. Libraries were constructed in a second round of multiplex PCR, after which size selection and purification were carried out. The libraries were sequenced on an Illumina HiSeq2000 using paired-end 100 bp reads. The authors' pipeline ran thus. SOAPnuke was used to process the raw data, removing reads that contained adapters or uncalled bases, had a mean Phred below 15, or lacked an exact match to the constant primer or identifier. High-quality paired reads were merged with COPE v1.2.5, and unique nucleotide sequences were defined as clonotypes. MiTCR v1.1 was used to align the clonotypes against IMGT TRBV, TRBD and TRBJ reference segments. The analysis included only V-J combinations with a frequency above 0.0001, which together covered approximately 99% of the repertoires. The TCS score was defined as the ratio of F50 (clonal expansion) to E x V (chaos), calculated using BLOSUM62-based TCRdist between CDR3 peptides within each V-J. Welch's t-statistics and random forest reduced 450 to 600 V-J features to 10 to 15, which were used in a naive Bayes classifier (R e1071). The public reads were reprocessed in TCRdb via fastp at Q25 and MiXCR, keeping in-frame beta chains. Rows merge per CDR3 protein into single entries with the most common DNA and genes. TCRdb, not the authors, supplied the V and J calls. For this sample there are 300,000 to 350,000 distinct CDR3 sequences; approximately 15% appear just once. Roughly a third of the sample is held by the ten biggest clonotypes.

Graves' hyperthyroidism was defined as stable when no progression to ophthalmopathy occurred over 18 months of follow-up. Hyperthyroidism patients were newly diagnosed, had a disease duration of under 2 months, and were aged 18 to 65 years. Patients with uncontrolled infections, other autoimmune diseases, pregnancy or lactation were excluded. Clinical symptoms, serum thyroxine and TRAb, thyroid ultrasound, and orbital computed tomography formed the basis for the diagnoses. PBMCs were separated from roughly 10 ml of fresh peripheral blood using Ficoll-Paque density gradient centrifugation. Total RNA was extracted using Trizol reagent, and RNA quality was assessed on an Agilent 2100 Bioanalyzer. This clonotype was counted only a few times. The antigen this receptor binds is unknown. One base away there is no much larger clone; base qualities are not given. The research as a whole found: Most expanded thyroid clonotypes (frequency above 0.001) were also detected in blood, suggesting blood repertoires may reflect thyroid immune responses. During validation, the model predicted progression to ophthalmopathy a median of roughly 7.1 months ahead of onset, with roughly 65% sensitivity and about 75% specificity. Sample size was not statistically predetermined, and investigators were not blinded to group allocation. A 13 V-J signature model separated ophthalmopathy from stable hyperthyroidism, with nearly 90% sensitivity and about 81% specificity in cross-validation and 80%/75% in testing.

This clonotype was obtained from a man in his thirties or forties with Graves' hyperthyroidism. The sequenced material came from blood. The chain joins TRBV3-1 to TRBJ2-1; the D gene could be TRBD1 or TRBD2, each one agreeing over 5 bases. The sequenced DNA: TGTGCCAGCAGCCAAGCCGCAACGGGACACAATGAGCAGTTCTTC. Translated, it gives CASSQAATGHNEQFF.